These 32 T cell receptor beta chains originate from one sample sequenced in a study of T-cell memory formation after mild COVID-19. TCRdb fed the 5' RACE reads into MiXCR, producing one record per CDR3 protein. This table holds about 33,000 distinct CDR3 sequences, 21% found once. The material sequenced was PBMCs or a T cell subset sorted from them (not recorded which). Receptors were obtained from an adult who had mild COVID-19 (a few samples of this study predate the infection). Cell type and time point are not known.

The sample holds many counts of this clonotype. The chain combines TRBV2 with TRBJ1-2, with 7 bases matching TRBD1. Losses at the gene ends were 11 bases for V and 4 bases for J; bases not matched to a gene: 10. The CDR3 contains 13 residues. The germline CDR1 and CDR2 sequences are SNHLY and FYNNEI. The chain's CDR3 is CAGRDRERYGYTF. Written as DNA, the CDR3 is TGTGCCGGAAGAGACAGGGAGCGCTATGGCTACACCTTC.

This clonotype was seen at least ten times. The genes are TRBV24-1 and TRBJ1-5, with TRBD1 matching over 7 bases. CDR1 and CDR2 (germline): KGHDR, SFDVKD. This CDR3 spans 14 amino acids. The J segment lost 5 bases and the V segment lost 3 bases, leaving 3 bases of the junction unmatched. DNA of the CDR3: TGTGCCACCAGTGATGGACAGGCATATCAGCCCCAGCATTTT. This gives the protein CATSDGQAYQPQHF.

This clonotype was counted at least ten times. The V call is TRBV6-2 or TRBV6-3, the J call TRBJ1-6; 7 nucleotides line up with TRBD1. The CDR3 runs 21 residues. Germline-derived CDR1 and CDR2 are MNHEY and SVGEGT. V lost 5 bases to trimming and J lost 9 bases; unmatched junction nucleotides: 28. DNA of the CDR3: TGTGCCAGCAGTCTCCGGATCAGTGGGACCGACAGGGTCCGCCATCCTTCACCCCTCCACTTT. This sequence encodes CASSLRISGTDRVRHPSPLHF.

This clonotype was recorded many times. The V gene is TRBV12-3 or TRBV12-4, the J gene TRBJ1-1, with TRBD1 identical over 9 bases. This CDR3 spans 15 amino acids. The junction had 10 bases not matched to a gene; V was cut back by 6 bases and J by 5 bases. The CDR3: CASSPDGGTGTEAFF. CDR3 bases: TGTGCCAGCAGCCCCGACGGTGGGACAGGGACTGAAGCTTTCTTT.

This clonotype was detected only once. This chain links TRBV20-1 with TRBJ2-1; 10 bases are a match to TRBD1. The V segment lost 6 bases and the J segment 7 bases; nucleotides outside the gene matches: 0. Germline CDR1 DFQATT, CDR2 SNEGSKA (reference sequence). This CDR3 spans 11 amino acids. The CDR3 DNA follows: TGCAGTGCGGACAGGGGGAATGAGCAGTTCTTC. Residues: CSADRGNEQFF.

This chain joins TRBV7-9 and TRBJ2-1; D call uncertain. This CDR3 is built from 13 residues. CDR1 is SEHNR, CDR2 FQNEAQ, per germline (reference sequence). V lost 0 bases, J lost 6 bases, and 6 bases lay in between. The CDR3 here is CASSLALVNEQFF. As DNA, the CDR3 is TGTGCCAGCAGCTTAGCGCTAGTCAATGAGCAGTTCTTC.

There are many counts of this clonotype. The chain employs TRBV5-1 and TRBJ1-4, with TRBD1 as a possible D gene (6 bases). Germline-derived CDR1 and CDR2 are SGHRS and YFSETQ. Trimming cost V 0 bases and J 7 bases, with 16 bases left between them. The CDR3 is made up of 16 amino acids. CDR3 loop: CASSLAGAGSGEKLFF. The CDR3 DNA follows: TGCGCCAGCAGCTTGGCAGGGGCAGGGAGTGGTGAAAAACTGTTTTTT. Full variable domain (remainder filled in from reference TRBV5-1 and TRBJ1-4): KAGVTQTPRYLIKTRGQQVTLSCSPISGHRSVSWYQQTPGQGLQFLFEYFSETQRNKGNFPGRFSGRQFSNSRSEMNVSTLELGDSALYLCASSLAGAGSGEKLFFGSGTQLSVL.

This clonotype is judged medium-sized. V and J are TRBV24-1 and TRBJ2-1; D is possibly TRBD1 or TRBD2 (6 bases each). Trimming left V 5 bases short and J 0 bases short, with 13 bases between. The CDR3 consists of 16 residues. The germline V gene encodes CDR1 KGHDR and CDR2 SFDVKD. In nucleotides, the CDR3 is TGTGCCACCAGTGGGATGGGGGGCCGCTCCTACAATGAGCAGTTCTTC. Translation: CATSGMGGRSYNEQFF.

This clonotype was observed at least ten times. This sequence joins TRBV24-1 and TRBJ2-2; D remains unclear. Germline V lookup: CDR1 KGHDR, CDR2 SFDVKD. Trimming stripped 5 bases from V and 3 bases from J, with 3 bases between. There are 12 residues in the CDR3. CDR3 residues: CATSAYTGELFF. The CDR3 DNA reads as TGTGCCACCAGTGCCTACACCGGGGAGCTGTTTTTT.

Many counts were recorded for this clonotype. The rearrangement links TRBV7-8 to TRBJ2-7, with TRBD1 matching 9 bases. The CDR3 runs to 17 residues. The ends lost 5 bases at V and 0 bases at J; junction bases unmatched: 11. CDR1 and CDR2 (germline): SGHVS, FQNEAQ. The CDR3 region has the DNA TGTGCCAGCAGCGTTCTCACCGGGACAGGGAGCTCCTACGAGCAGTACTTC. Protein sequence: CASSVLTGTGSSYEQYF.

This clonotype was picked up many times. The V gene is TRBV12-3 or TRBV12-4, the J gene TRBJ2-5, with 10 bases fitting TRBD2. The CDR3 spans 14 residues. The V and J ends lost 8 bases and 1 base, in that order; junction bases with no gene match: 4. The CDR3 protein is CASSRTSGQETQYF. CDR3 nucleotides: TGTGCCAGCTCCCGGACTAGCGGCCAAGAGACCCAGTACTTC.

This clonotype has at least ten counts. This chain uses TRBV20-1 with TRBJ2-2, with TRBD2 matching over 8 bases. V lost 4 bases, J lost 5 bases, and 6 bases stayed unmatched. Germline loops: CDR1 DFQATT, CDR2 SNEGSKA (reference sequence). The length of the CDR3 is 14 residues. The CDR3 is CSAMYGRGTGELFF. The CDR3 region has the DNA TGCAGTGCTATGTACGGGAGGGGTACCGGGGAGCTGTTTTTT.

This clonotype was seen once. The chain has TRBV12-3 or TRBV12-4 and TRBJ1-5, with D unresolved. This CDR3 region has 11 residues. V was clipped by 4 bases and J by 7 bases, with 5 bases between them. The CDR3 sequence is CASSSDQPQHF. CDR3 nucleotides: TGTGCCAGCAGTTCCGACCAGCCCCAGCATTTT.

As for this clonotype: Possible read error: a much larger clone is one base away. J is TRBJ2-6 and V is TRBV19, with D uncertain. V lost 6 bases to trimming and J lost 0 bases, with 9 bases between them. CDR1 is LNHDA and CDR2 is SQIVND in the germline V gene (reference sequence). The CDR3 covers 15 residues. In nucleotides, the CDR3 is TGTGCCAGTAGATCTGTCGGCTCTGGGGCCAACGTCCTGACTTTC. It codes for CASRSVGSGANVLTF.

This clonotype was counted ten times or more. The chain combines TRBV7-7 with TRBJ2-5; D is possibly TRBD1 (6 bases). Germline V gene data show CDR1 as SSHAT and CDR2 as FNYEAQ (reference sequence). The ends were cut back, 5 bases at V and 4 bases at J, with 14 bases in the middle. The CDR3 is 14 amino acids. As DNA, the CDR3 is TGTGCCAGCAGCGCAACAGGGTTGGGAGAGACCCAGTACTTC. The encoded protein is CASSATGLGETQYF.

This clonotype was detected many times. The chain combines TRBV6-1 with TRBJ1-6; D remains unclear. Germline V gene data show CDR1 as MNHNS and CDR2 as SASEGT. The CDR3 consists of 12 residues. The ends were cut back, 5 bases at V and 13 bases at J, with 12 bases in the middle. The CDR3 region has the DNA TGTGCCAGCAGTTATTCTTTCCAGCCCCTCCACTTT. This translates into CASSYSFQPLHF.

This clonotype was seen at least ten times. This chain joins TRBV2 and TRBJ2-1; D may be TRBD2 (5 bases). Germline values: CDR1 SNHLY, CDR2 FYNNEI. Trimming removed 3 bases at V and 9 bases at J, with 18 bases between. The CDR3 contains 15 residues. CDR3 loop: CASSDGDYLVSEQFF. The CDR3 DNA sequence: TGTGCCAGCAGTGATGGAGACTACTTAGTTAGTGAGCAGTTCTTC.

This clonotype was seen ten or more times. The gene calls are TRBV9 and TRBJ1-2; D gene ambiguous. Germline CDR1 reads SGDLS; CDR2 reads YYNGEE. This CDR3 spans 13 amino acids. The V gene lost 1 base and the J gene lost 6 bases, with 10 bases spanning the gap. The DNA for the CDR3 is TGTGCCAGCAGCGTAACCCCAAAAGATGGCTACACCTTC. Residues: CASSVTPKDGYTF.

This clonotype was observed many times. This chain links TRBV4-3 with TRBJ2-5, with 9 bases that match TRBD1. This CDR3 contains 15 residues. Germline loops: CDR1 LGHNA, CDR2 YSLEER. Trimming cost V 1 base and J 9 bases; bases outside gene matches: 9. CDR3 DNA sequence: TGCGCCAGCAGCCAAGCCCCGGGGACAGGGAGGGCCCAGTACTTC. It specifies CASSQAPGTGRAQYF.

This clonotype has a count of ten or more. This chain joins TRBV29-1 and TRBJ2-7; 8 bases line up with TRBD2. Trimming cost V 5 bases and J 7 bases; bases outside gene matches: 19. The CDR3 contains 16 residues. Germline CDR1 reads SQVTM; CDR2 reads ANQGSEA. CDR3 sequence (DNA): TGCAGCGTTCAATTAAGGCAGCGGGGGTATAGGTTTGAGCAGTACTTC. This translates into CSVQLRQRGYRFEQYF.

V and J are TRBV7-9 and TRBJ1-3, with no clear D. The CDR3 runs 12 residues. Germline V gene lookup returns CDR1 SEHNR and CDR2 FQNEAQ (reference sequence). V shed 5 bases and J shed 7 bases, with 9 bases lying between them. The CDR3 region is CASSPSLNTIYF. CDR3 in DNA: TGTGCCAGCAGCCCGTCGTTGAACACCATATATTTT. The whole variable domain, filled in from reference TRBV7-9 and TRBJ1-3, reads DTGVSQNPRHKITKRGQNVTFRCDPISEHNRLYWYRQTLGQGPEFLTYFQNEAQLEKSRLLSDRFSAERPKGSFSTLEIQRTEQGDSAMYLCASSPSLNTIYFGEGSWLTVV.

Ten or more counts support this clonotype. The J gene is TRBJ2-3, the V gene TRBV4-2; D possibly corresponds to TRBD1 (6 bases). Trimming took 1 base from V and 0 from J, leaving 20 bases between them. Looked up from germline, CDR1 is LGHNA and CDR2 is YNFKEQ. This CDR3 is built from 19 residues. DNA of the CDR3: TGTGCCAGCAGCCAAGCTTTCAGGCCAGGGGATGGAAGCACAGATACGCAGTATTTT. The encoded protein is CASSQAFRPGDGSTDTQYF.

This clonotype was found many times. The genes are TRBV5-4 and TRBJ2-1; TRBD1 is a possible D gene (5 bases). This CDR3 spans 14 amino acids. Germline V lookup: CDR1 SGHNT, CDR2 YYREEE (reference sequence). V was pared by 4 bases and J by 1 base, with 9 bases between. DNA of the CDR3: TGTGCCAGCAGCCGCCAGGGTTCCTACAATGAGCAGTTCTTC. Amino acids: CASSRQGSYNEQFF. Full variable domain (missing parts from reference TRBV5-4 and TRBJ2-1): ETGVTQSPTHLIKTRGQQVTLRCSSQSGHNTVSWYQQALGQGPQFIFQYYREEENGRGNFPPRFSGLQFPNYSSELNVNALELDDSALYLCASSRQGSYNEQFFGPGTRLTVL.

The rearrangement uses TRBV7-2 and TRBJ2-7, with a tentative D call TRBD1 (6 bases). CDR1 is SGHTA and CDR2 is FQGNSA in the germline V gene. This CDR3 is 15 amino acids long. With 2 bases removed from V and 2 bases from J, the gap between germline ends came to 13 bases. The DNA of the CDR3 is TGTGCCAGCAGCTTAAGGGACACAGAACCCTACGAGCAGTACTTC. Protein product: CASSLRDTEPYEQYF.

The rearrangement joins TRBV7-3 to TRBJ1-3; the D gene is possibly TRBD1 (5 bases). Germline CDR1 is SGHTA and CDR2 is FQGTGA. The CDR3 has 15 residues. Trimming cost V 6 bases and J 0 bases, with 12 bases left between them. The CDR3 DNA is TGTGCCAGCAGTTTGGGGCAGACCTCTGGAAACACCATATATTTT. It is translated as CASSLGQTSGNTIYF.

The CDR3 DNA follows: TGTGCCAGCAGCTACCCGACAGGGGTCACTGAAGCTTTCTTT. Translating it yields CASSYPTGVTEAFF. The rearrangement uses TRBV7-9 and TRBJ1-1, with 8 nucleotides matching TRBD1. V was pared by 4 bases and J by 4 bases, with 5 bases of the junction left unmatched. The CDR3 loop spans 14 amino acids. The V gene's germline CDR1 is SEHNR and CDR2 FQNEAQ (reference sequence).

This chain links TRBV6-5 with TRBJ1-2; tentatively, D is TRBD1 (6 bases). V lost 4 bases, J lost 8 bases, and 17 bases lay in between. The CDR3 sequence is 14 residues long. CDR1 is MNHEY and CDR2 is SVGAGI in the germline V gene. CDR3 in DNA: TGTGCCAGCAGTTTTGGGACCTTCGGGGGCGGCTACACCTTC. Translated, it gives CASSFGTFGGGYTF.

The chain is built from TRBV2 and TRBJ2-1; D may be TRBD2 (6 bases). Germline values: CDR1 SNHLY, CDR2 FYNNEI. Trimming left V 7 bases short and J 2 bases short, with 18 bases between. The CDR3 runs to 16 residues. Written as DNA, the CDR3 is TGTGCCAGCAACCCCCGTGGGACTGAGACCTACAATGAGCAGTTCTTC. Residues: CASNPRGTETYNEQFF. The full variable domain, with the rest looked up from reference TRBV2 and TRBJ2-1, is EPEVTQTPSHQVTQMGQEVILRCVPISNHLYFYWYRQILGQKVEFLVSFYNNEISEKSEIFDDQFSVERPDGSNFTLKIRSTKLEDSAMYFCASNPRGTETYNEQFFGPGTRLTVL.

This clonotype was detected many times. The chain combines TRBV7-9 with TRBJ2-3; no firm D call. The CDR3 length is 15 residues. Per the germline V gene, CDR1 is SEHNR and CDR2 is FQNEAQ (reference sequence). Trimming stripped 0 bases from V and 2 bases from J, with 9 bases between. CDR3 residues: CASSLAGPTTDTQYF. The CDR3 bases are TGTGCCAGCAGCTTAGCCGGACCAACCACAGATACGCAGTATTTT.

The chain carries TRBV9 and TRBJ1-1; a possible D gene is TRBD1 (6 bases). V dropped 4 bases and J dropped 5 bases, with 15 bases sitting between them. The germline V gene has CDR1 SGDLS and CDR2 YYNGEE. The CDR3 consists of 14 residues. CDR3 DNA sequence: TGTGCCAGCAGCCCAGACCAGGGGTCTACTGAAGCTTTCTTT. Its translation: CASSPDQGSTEAFF.

This clonotype was counted many times. This chain uses TRBV3-1 with TRBJ1-1, with a weak D call TRBD1 (6 bases). This CDR3 contains 14 residues. V dropped 4 bases and J dropped 3 bases, with 12 bases sitting between them. The germline CDR1 and CDR2 sequences are LGHDT and YNNKEL (reference sequence). As DNA, the CDR3 is TGTGCCAGCAGCCCCTGGAACAGGGACACTGAAGCTTTCTTT. As protein: CASSPWNRDTEAFF.

This clonotype was seen ten or more times. V gene TRBV4-1 combines with J gene TRBJ1-3; D is perhaps TRBD1 (6 bases). The CDR3 is 16 amino acids. Germline V gene lookup returns CDR1 MGHRA and CDR2 YSYEKL. V lost 0 bases, J lost 0 bases, and 9 bases lay in between. For the CDR3, the DNA is TGCGCCAGCAGCCAAGAAACCAGGGGCTCTGGAAACACCATATATTTT. Residues: CASSQETRGSGNTIYF.